Shown below are 20 T cell receptor beta chains from a single sample sequenced in a study of blood T cell repertoires in COVID-19. Profiling relied on immunoSEQ multiplex PCR, and the TCRdb table lists in-frame clones only, not all of them. Among some 320,000 clones listed, around nine tenths were seen once. Sequenced material: PBMCs or T cells enriched from blood (not recorded which). The receptors stem from a man aged 55 to 70 who had recovered from COVID-19.

This chain uses TRBV7-9 with TRBJ2-1; 11 bases agree with TRBD2. The CDR3 is 17 amino acids. From germline, CDR1 is SEHNR and CDR2 FQNEAQ (reference sequence). V shed 7 bases, J shed 5 bases, and the junction held 13 bases outside the gene matches. The CDR3 bases are TGTGCCAGCACCCACGGGGAGACTAGCGGGACAAACAATGAGCAGTTCTTC. Translation gives CASTHGETSGTNNEQFF.

The chain couples TRBV6-5 to TRBJ1-1, with D perhaps matching TRBD1 (6 bases). With 5 bases removed from V and 4 bases from J, the gap between germline ends came to 11 bases. The CDR3 sequence is 13 residues long. The germline V gene encodes CDR1 MNHEY and CDR2 SVGAGI. CDR3 loop: CASSQGKGTEAFF. CDR3 bases: TGTGCCAGCAGTCAGGGGAAGGGCACTGAAGCTTTCTTT.

The chain employs TRBV29-1 and TRBJ1-1; a possible D gene is TRBD1 (6 bases). Trimming took off 4 bases at V and 0 bases at J, with 18 bases between the two ends. Germline V gene lookup returns CDR1 SQVTM and CDR2 ANQGSEA. CDR3 length: 16 residues. CDR3 DNA: TGCAGCGTTGCGGGACATAGAGTCTTTATGAACACTGAAGCTTTCTTT. Translated: CSVAGHRVFMNTEAFF.

This clone was recorded a few times. V and J are TRBV7-5 and TRBJ1-6; the table's TRBD1 call for D was not verified on the DNA. TRBV7-5 is classified as a pseudogene. CDR3 size: 9 residues. The CDR3 region has the DNA TGTGCCAGATCATCACCCCTCCACTTT. It encodes CARSSPLHF.

The V call is TRBV5-8, the J call TRBJ2-7; 10 nucleotides line up with TRBD1. Germline V lookup: CDR1 SGHTS, CDR2 YDEGEE. The CDR3 runs 14 residues. Germline trimming cut 2 bases from V and 4 bases from J; bases unmatched to any gene: 3. For the CDR3, the DNA is TGTGCCAGCAGCTTCCGGACAGGGGGATACGAGCAGTACTTC. This encodes CASSFRTGGYEQYF.

V is TRBV29-1 and J is TRBJ1-2; D is unclear. CDR3 length equals 11 residues. V dropped 5 bases and J dropped 6 bases, with 10 bases sitting between them. Germline CDR1 is SQVTM and CDR2 is ANQGSEA. The CDR3: CSVSLGDGYTF. CDR3 in DNA: TGCAGCGTTTCCCTGGGCGATGGCTACACCTTC.

This clone occurred once. The identical CDR3 is also encoded by other nucleotide sequences in the sample. This chain uses TRBV12-3 or TRBV12-4 with TRBJ2-7; D not certain. V lost 3 bases, J lost 3 bases, and 3 bases lay in between. CDR3 size: 11 residues. CDR3: CASSFSYEQYF. CDR3 coding DNA: TGTGCCAGCAGTTTCAGCTACGAGCAGTACTTC.

This chain links TRBV14 with TRBJ2-7; D call uncertain. The CDR3 runs to 13 residues. Germline CDR1 is SGHDN and CDR2 is FVKESK. Trimming shortened V by 3 bases and J by 12 bases, and 18 bases separated the two germline ends. CDR3 bases: TGTGCCAGCAGCCATCAACTGACTGCCGGTATGTACTTC. As protein: CASSHQLTAGMYF.

The chain employs TRBV27 and TRBJ2-2, with 8 bases fitting TRBD2. With V trimmed by 10 bases and J by 4 bases, 8 bases remained unmatched. This CDR3 comprises 14 residues. CDR1 and CDR2 (germline): MNHEY, SMNVEV (reference sequence). The CDR3 DNA follows: TGTGCCACGGGAACTAGCGGTTCCACCGGGGAGCTGTTTTTT. Residues: CATGTSGSTGELFF.

J is TRBJ1-2 and V is TRBV7-8, with D maybe TRBD1 (6 bases). Trimming left V 5 bases short and J 2 bases short, with 9 bases between. Germline assignment: CDR1 SGHVS and CDR2 FQNEAQ. The CDR3 extends over 13 amino acids. The CDR3 loop is CASSPQGNYGYTF. The CDR3 DNA is TGTGCCAGCAGCCCCCAGGGGAACTATGGCTACACCTTC.

The V gene is TRBV30, the J gene TRBJ2-3, with D possibly being TRBD2 (5 bases). The germline V gene encodes CDR1 GTSNPN and CDR2 SVGIG (reference sequence). The CDR3 spans 12 residues. V lost 2 bases, J lost 9 bases, and 12 bases lay in between. In DNA form, the CDR3 reads TGTGCCTGGAGTACCCGGACGGGGACGCAGTATTTT. It is translated as CAWSTRTGTQYF.

The CDR3: CASSRAGGTGNTIYF. In DNA, the CDR3 is TGTGCCAGCAGCCGGGCAGGGGGGACTGGAAACACCATATATTTT. The chain uses TRBV25-1 and TRBJ1-3; TRBD1 agrees at 7 bases. CDR1 is MGHDK and CDR2 is SYGVNS in the germline V gene. After removal of 6 bases from V and 2 bases from J, the junction contained 7 bases not matched to a gene. The CDR3 covers 15 residues.

The rearrangement links TRBV9 to TRBJ1-2; 10 nucleotides agree with TRBD1. This CDR3 has 15 residues. Germline V lookup: CDR1 SGDLS, CDR2 YYNGEE. The V and J ends lost 3 bases and 3 bases, in that order; junction bases with no gene match: 5. Here the CDR3 reads CASSARDRGDYGYTF. Written as DNA, the CDR3 is TGTGCCAGCAGCGCTCGGGACAGGGGAGACTATGGCTACACCTTC. The complete variable domain, with remaining parts taken from reference TRBV9 and TRBJ1-2, reads DSGVTQTPKHLITATGQRVTLRCSPRSGDLSVYWYQQSLDQGLQFLIQYYNGEERAKGNILERFSAQQFPDLHSELNLSSLELGDSALYFCASSARDRGDYGYTFGSGTRLTVV.

This chain connects TRBV12-3 or TRBV12-4 to TRBJ1-1; TRBD1 might be the D (6 bases). This CDR3 spans 12 amino acids. With 5 bases removed from V and 5 bases from J, the gap between germline ends came to 9 bases. The CDR3 loop is CASSVRGTEAFF. The CDR3, as DNA: TGTGCCAGCAGTGTCAGGGGAACTGAAGCTTTCTTT.

The chain employs TRBV10-3 and TRBJ2-3; D may be TRBD2 (5 bases). The CDR3 is 18 residues long. V was shortened by 2 bases and J by 0 bases, with 18 bases between the two germline ends. Germline CDR1 reads ENHRY; CDR2 reads SYGVKD. The CDR3 coding sequence is TGTGCCATCAGTGAGAGTCCGGGGATGCTATCTAGCACAGATACGCAGTATTTT. Translated, it gives CAISESPGMLSSTDTQYF.

V and J are TRBV4-2 and TRBJ2-1; D is unclear. The CDR3 is made up of 12 amino acids. The V gene lost 6 bases and the J gene lost 5 bases, with 8 bases spanning the gap. Germline CDR1 and CDR2: LGHNA and YNFKEQ. The CDR3 loop is CASRGSHNEQFF. The CDR3 DNA reads as TGTGCCAGCAGGGGTAGCCACAATGAGCAGTTCTTC.

The chain recombines TRBV9 with TRBJ2-5, with TRBD2 as a possible D gene (6 bases). CDR1 is SGDLS and CDR2 is YYNGEE in the germline V gene. V lost 4 bases, J lost 2 bases, and 15 bases lay in between. This CDR3 region has 15 residues. The CDR3 coding sequence is TGTGCCAGCAGCCACCCTGGAGGGCAACAAGAGACCCAGTACTTC. It encodes CASSHPGGQQETQYF.

The chain uses TRBV2 and TRBJ2-3; D is perhaps TRBD2 (5 bases). The CDR3 consists of 13 residues. Trimming shortened V by 4 bases and J by 4 bases, and 9 bases separated the two germline ends. Germline V lookup: CDR1 SNHLY, CDR2 FYNNEI. CDR3 protein: CASSGGAADTQYF. In nucleotides, the CDR3 is TGTGCCAGCAGTGGGGGAGCGGCAGATACGCAGTATTTT.

In regard to this clone: This sample includes further DNA sequences coding for the same CDR3. J is TRBJ2-7 and V is TRBV12-3 or TRBV12-4, with D unclear. V gave up 2 bases and J gave up 2 bases, with 7 bases separating them. The CDR3 totals 13 residues. CDR3 protein: CASSLYRAYEQYF. As DNA, the CDR3 is TGTGCCAGCAGTTTATATCGCGCCTACGAGCAGTACTTC.

CDR3 nucleotide sequence: TGTGCCAGCAGCCAGATTAGCATGCCCTACAATGAGCAGTTCTTC. Its protein is CASSQISMPYNEQFF. This chain connects TRBV14 to TRBJ2-1; D gene ambiguous. CDR1 is SGHDN and CDR2 is FVKESK in the germline V gene. This CDR3 contains 15 residues. V lost 3 bases and J 2 bases, leaving 11 bases between the germline ends.